Presented here are 19 T cell receptor beta chains from one specimen sequenced in a study of shared clonotypes between healthy human individuals. The assay was immunoSEQ multiplex PCR, and TCRdb's table has in-frame clones only and misses some. This sample yields some 2.1 million clones, of which about 95% are seen a single time; 0.85% to 1.2% belongs to the top ten. Naive CD8 cells, CD45RO-negative and positively selected for CCR7, excluded terminally differentiated effector memory CD45RA+ cells. The sequenced sample consisted of naive CD8+ T cells sorted from blood. These receptors came from a young man in good health.

This clone was observed a single time. The V gene is TRBV28, the J gene TRBJ1-2, with D possibly being TRBD1 (5 bases). The CDR3 consists of 14 residues. V lost 7 bases, J lost 1 base, and 13 bases lay in between. Looked up from germline, CDR1 is MDHEN and CDR2 is SYDVKM. The CDR3 region has the DNA TGTGCCAGCACCCTGGACAAGGATAACTATGGCTACACCTTC. Its protein is CASTLDKDNYGYTF.

This chain uses TRBV4-2 with TRBJ2-2; D remains ambiguous. Trimming removed 1 base from V and 0 bases from J, with 6 bases in between. The length of the CDR3 is 15 residues. Germline assignment: CDR1 LGHNA and CDR2 YNFKEQ. CDR3 sequence reads: CASSQAGANTGELFF. CDR3 coding DNA: TGTGCCAGCAGCCAAGCGGGCGCGAACACCGGGGAGCTGTTTTTT.

V usage is TRBV11-3 and J usage is TRBJ1-6; no clear D gene. Germline V lookup: CDR1 SGHNT, CDR2 YENEEA. V shed 5 bases and J shed 9 bases, with 11 bases lying between them. The CDR3 runs 13 residues. In DNA, the CDR3 is TGTGCCAGCAGCCTCTTACCGGGTTCACCCCTCCACTTT. This encodes CASSLLPGSPLHF.

Notes on this clone: Other DNA sequences in the sample encode the same CDR3. The chain couples TRBV9 to TRBJ2-7, with D unclear. Deletions cut 3 bases from V and 2 bases from J, with 3 bases between. The CDR3 spans 11 residues. Germline V gene data show CDR1 as SGDLS and CDR2 as YYNGEE. The CDR3 spells CASSATYEQYF. Written as DNA, the CDR3 is TGTGCCAGCAGCGCGACCTACGAGCAGTACTTC.

The chain employs TRBV28 and TRBJ1-1; unclear D gene. V lost 3 bases to trimming and J lost 1 base, with 18 bases between them. This CDR3 is 17 amino acids long. The germline CDR1 and CDR2 sequences are MDHEN and SYDVKM. The CDR3 DNA reads TGTGCCAGCAGTTTTTATCTTCGGGGTGGGAAGAACACTGAAGCTTTCTTT. It codes for CASSFYLRGGKNTEAFF.

The gene calls are TRBV6-5 and TRBJ2-3; D gene uncertain. The germline gives CDR1 MNHEY, CDR2 SVGAGI. V lost 2 bases to trimming and J lost 4 bases, with 13 bases between them. The CDR3 runs to 15 residues. CDR3 nucleotide sequence: TGTGCCAGCAGTTACGAAGGGATCGGCGCAGATACGCAGTATTTT. Amino acids: CASSYEGIGADTQYF.

The chain has TRBV14 and TRBJ2-7, with a tentative D call TRBD2 (5 bases). This CDR3 has 13 residues. Germline loops: CDR1 SGHDN, CDR2 FVKESK. Trimming shortened V by 3 bases and J by 7 bases, and 13 bases separated the two germline ends. The CDR3 nucleotides read TGTGCCAGCAGCCACCCCCCCAGGAGGGAGCAGTACTTC. Protein product: CASSHPPRREQYF.

This CDR3 reads CASSPIAGGIPDIQYF. DNA of the CDR3: TGTGCCAGCAGCCCGATAGCGGGAGGGATTCCGGACATTCAGTACTTC. V is TRBV7-8 and J is TRBJ2-4, with TRBD2 matching over 11 bases. The CDR3 runs 16 residues. Germline CDR1 and CDR2: SGHVS and FQNEAQ. The junction had 11 bases not matched to a gene; V was cut back by 5 bases and J by 8 bases.

The chain employs TRBV6-1 and TRBJ2-7; TRBD1 is a possible D gene (5 bases). CDR3 length: 13 residues. Trimming removed 10 bases at V and 0 bases at J, with 13 bases between. Looked up from germline, CDR1 is MNHNS and CDR2 is SASEGT. This chain's CDR3 is CAIDRDSSYEQYF. DNA of the CDR3: TGTGCCATTGACCGAGACAGCTCCTACGAGCAGTACTTC.

This sequence joins TRBV28 and TRBJ2-7; TRBD1 aligns across 8 bases. In germline, CDR1 is MDHEN, CDR2 SYDVKM. With V trimmed by 6 bases and J by 5 bases, 9 bases remained unmatched. The CDR3 loop spans 14 amino acids. The CDR3 spells CASSPTHRGNEQYF. The CDR3, as DNA: TGTGCCAGCAGCCCTACTCACAGGGGGAACGAGCAGTACTTC. The whole variable domain, filled in from reference TRBV28 and TRBJ2-7, reads DVKVTQSSRYLVKRTGEKVFLECVQDMDHENMFWYRQDPGLGLRLIYFSYDVKMKEKGDIPEGYSVSREKKERFSLILESASTNQTSMYLCASSPTHRGNEQYFGPGTRLTVT.

The rearrangement links TRBV2 to TRBJ2-5, with D possibly being TRBD1 (5 bases). Germline assignment: CDR1 SNHLY and CDR2 FYNNEI. The CDR3 sequence is 13 residues long. V was trimmed by 6 bases and J by 0 bases, leaving 8 bases between them. CDR3 DNA sequence: TGTGCCAGCAGGGACACCAACCAAGAGACCCAGTACTTC. Protein product: CASRDTNQETQYF. Combining the CDR3 with reference TRBV2 and TRBJ2-5 gives the whole variable domain EPEVTQTPSHQVTQMGQEVILRCVPISNHLYFYWYRQILGQKVEFLVSFYNNEISEKSEIFDDQFSVERPDGSNFTLKIRSTKLEDSAMYFCASRDTNQETQYFGPGTRLLVL.

The rearrangement joins TRBV2 to TRBJ1-1; D gene ambiguous. Germline lookup yields CDR1 SNHLY and CDR2 FYNNEI. Trimming cost V 1 base and J 6 bases, with 12 bases left between them. The CDR3 contains 14 residues. The CDR3 is CASSEGVGIPEAFF. As DNA, the CDR3 is TGTGCCAGCAGTGAAGGTGTAGGGATACCTGAAGCTTTCTTT.

This chain connects TRBV7-9 to TRBJ2-5; D gene ambiguous. From germline, CDR1 is SEHNR and CDR2 FQNEAQ (reference sequence). The CDR3 length is 12 residues. V lost 5 bases, J lost 4 bases, and 8 bases lay in between. The CDR3 reads CASSPPTETQYF. The CDR3 DNA reads TGTGCCAGCAGCCCCCCCACAGAGACCCAGTACTTC.

CDR3 nucleotide sequence: TGTGCCAGCAGCAGTGGACAGAGGAGGGTTTACGAGCAGTACTTC. It is translated as CASSSGQRRVYEQYF. This chain links TRBV5-6 with TRBJ2-7; the D gene could be TRBD1 or TRBD2 (6 bases each). Trimming took off 4 bases at V and 4 bases at J, with 18 bases between the two ends. There are 15 residues in the CDR3. Germline assignment: CDR1 SGHDT and CDR2 YYEEEE.

The chain employs TRBV5-1 and TRBJ2-5, with D possibly TRBD2 on 6 matching bases. The length of the CDR3 is 14 residues. V was pared by 0 bases and J by 5 bases, with 11 bases between. Per the germline V gene, CDR1 is SGHRS and CDR2 is YFSETQ. The CDR3 DNA reads TGCGCCAGCAGCTTGGTCGCTAGCGTCGAGACCCAGTACTTC. It codes for CASSLVASVETQYF.

This clone showed up just once. This specimen includes other DNA sequences encoding the same CDR3. V gene TRBV27 combines with J gene TRBJ2-5; the match to TRBD1 covers 9 bases. The CDR3 runs to 12 residues. Germline trimming cut 5 bases from V and 5 bases from J; bases unmatched to any gene: 0. Germline V gives CDR1 MNHEY, CDR2 SMNVEV (reference sequence). CDR3 coding DNA: TGTGCCAGCAGTGACAGGGGGGAGACCCAGTACTTC. Amino acids: CASSDRGETQYF.

V gene TRBV5-6 combines with J gene TRBJ2-4; no clear D. The CDR3 runs 15 residues. Germline V gene data show CDR1 as SGHDT and CDR2 as YYEEEE. V lost 3 bases and J 0 bases, leaving 10 bases between the germline ends. The CDR3 sequence is CASSSRELAKNIQYF. In DNA, the CDR3 is TGTGCCAGCAGCTCTCGCGAGCTAGCCAAAAACATTCAGTACTTC.

This chain uses TRBV28 with TRBJ1-1; unclear D gene. The CDR3 is made up of 15 amino acids. Trimming took off 2 bases at V and 6 bases at J, with 16 bases between the two ends. The germline V gene has CDR1 MDHEN and CDR2 SYDVKM. CDR3 residues: CASSLGQASYAEAFF. Written as DNA, the CDR3 is TGTGCCAGCAGTTTAGGGCAGGCAAGCTACGCTGAAGCTTTCTTT.

Comments on this clone: One junction end does not reproduce the germline sequence, and a read error may be involved. The gene calls are TRBV25-1 and TRBJ2-7, with 9 bases that match TRBD1. This CDR3 contains 15 residues. Per germline, CDR1 MGHDK and CDR2 SYGVNS. Here the CDR3 reads CASSESGTGSSEQYF. In DNA form, the CDR3 reads TGTGCCAGCAGTGAATCCGGGACAGGGTCCTCCGAGCAGTACTTC.